The sequence of this TCR beta chain was determined in a study of OX40 agonist ivuxolimab in advanced cancers. The V gene's germline CDR1 is SNHLY and CDR2 FYNNEI. V shed 4 bases and J 3 bases; nucleotides not matched to a gene: 4. This CDR3 is built from 16 residues. Comments on this clone: Antigen: not known.

TCRdb keeps only in-frame clones here, not all; method: immunoSEQ multiplex PCR. The sample gives 65,000 to 80,000 clones, 80% to 95% of which show up once; roughly 2.4% is in the top ten. The study, taken as a whole, reports: Expanded clones belonging to CD8+ T cells outnumbered, on average, those of CD4+.

The sequence was collected from an adult with an advanced solid tumor such as melanoma, head and neck, liver or kidney cancer. This chain joins TRBV2 and TRBJ2-2; TRBD2 matches at 11 bases. Sequencing was performed on CD4+ or CD8+ T cells sorted from blood, taken in a trial of the OX40 agonist ivuxolimab. In DNA, the CDR3 is TGTGCCAGCAGTGTACTAGCGGGGGTGGACACCGGGGAGCTGTTTTTT. Translation gives CASSVLAGVDTGELFF.